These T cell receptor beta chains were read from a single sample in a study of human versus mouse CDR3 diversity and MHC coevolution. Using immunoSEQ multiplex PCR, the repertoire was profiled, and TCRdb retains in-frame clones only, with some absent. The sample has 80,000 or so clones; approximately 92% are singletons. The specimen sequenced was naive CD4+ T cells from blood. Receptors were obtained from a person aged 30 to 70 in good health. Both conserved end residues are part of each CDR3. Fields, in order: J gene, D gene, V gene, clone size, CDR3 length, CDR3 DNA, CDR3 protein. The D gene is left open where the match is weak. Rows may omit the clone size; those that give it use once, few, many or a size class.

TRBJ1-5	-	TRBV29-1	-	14	TGCAGCCAGATAGAGACAGGAGTTTATCAGCCCCAGCATTTT	CSQIETGVYQPQHF
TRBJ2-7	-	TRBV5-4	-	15	TGTGCCAGCAGCGTAGGGAGTCCTTGGTCCTACGAGCAGTACTTC	CASSVGSPWSYEQYF
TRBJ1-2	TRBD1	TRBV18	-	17	TGTGCCAACTCACCACCTGTCAGTAGGACAGGGGGCTATGGCTACACCTTC	CANSPPVSRTGGYGYTF
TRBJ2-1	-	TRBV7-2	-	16	TGTGCCAGCAGCTCCGCACAGGTCCCCTGGTACAATGAGCAGTTCTTC	CASSSAQVPWYNEQFF
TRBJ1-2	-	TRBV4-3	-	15	TGCGCCAGCAGCCAAGATGGGGGGGGCGCGAATGGCTACACCTTC	CASSQDGGGANGYTF
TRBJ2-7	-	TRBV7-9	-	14	TGTGCCAGCAGCTTATCACAGTCCTCCTACGAGCAGTACTTC	CASSLSQSSYEQYF
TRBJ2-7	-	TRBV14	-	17	TGTGCCAGCAGCCAAGATGGCCCCCTGGTAGCTCTCGACGAGCAGTACTTC	CASSQDGPLVALDEQYF
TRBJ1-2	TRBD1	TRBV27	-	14	TGTGCCAGCTCCGGGACAGGCGGTCCCTATGGCTACACCTTC	CASSGTGGPYGYTF
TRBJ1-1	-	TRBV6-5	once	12	TGTGCCAGCATGTCGGGGAACACTGAAGCTTTCTTT	CASMSGNTEAFF
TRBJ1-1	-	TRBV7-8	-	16	TGTGCCAGCAGCTTAGAGGGGGGAGGGGGATACACTGAAGCTTTCTTT	CASSLEGGGGYTEAFF
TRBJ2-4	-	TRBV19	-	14	TGTGCCAGTAGTACCAGGGTTGCCAAAAACATTCAGTACTTC	CASSTRVAKNIQYF
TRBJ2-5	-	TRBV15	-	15	TGTGCCACCAGCACGATAGACAGGTACCAAGAGACCCAGTACTTC	CATSTIDRYQETQYF
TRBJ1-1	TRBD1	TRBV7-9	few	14	TGTGCCAGCAGCCCTGGCGGGACAGGGAGAGAAGCTTTCTTT	CASSPGGTGREAFF
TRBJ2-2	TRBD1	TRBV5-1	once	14	TGCGCCAGCAGCAGGGACAGGGGCACCGGGGAGCTGTTTTTT	CASSRDRGTGELFF
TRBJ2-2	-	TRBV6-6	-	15	TGTGCCAGCAGTTCCTACCTGGACAGCACCGGGGAGCTGTTTTTT	CASSSYLDSTGELFF
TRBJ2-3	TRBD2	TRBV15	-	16	TGTGCCACCAGCAGAGGGCGGACTAGCGATGGAGATACGCAGTATTTT	CATSRGRTSDGDTQYF
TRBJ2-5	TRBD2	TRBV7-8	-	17	TGTGCCAGCAGCTCCGCAACTAGCGGGAGGGCCCGTGAGACCCAGTACTTC	CASSSATSGRARETQYF
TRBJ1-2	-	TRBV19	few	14	TGTGCCACCGTGACAGGAGCTGCTAACTATGGCTACACCTTC	CATVTGAANYGYTF
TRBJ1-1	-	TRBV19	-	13	TGTGCCAGTAGTATAGGAATACAAGGGGCGGCTTTCTTT	CASSIGIQGAAFF
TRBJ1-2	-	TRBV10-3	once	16	TGTGCCATCAGTGACCCGACCAGGGACGGGGGACATGGCTACACCTTC	CAISDPTRDGGHGYTF
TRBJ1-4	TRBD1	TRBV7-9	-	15	TGTGCCAGCAGCTTTGGACAGGCTGAAGGTGAAAAACTGTTTTTT	CASSFGQAEGEKLFF
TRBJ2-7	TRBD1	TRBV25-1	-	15	TGTGCCAGCAGCTCGTCGACAGGGGCCTATTACGAGCAGTACTTC	CASSSSTGAYYEQYF
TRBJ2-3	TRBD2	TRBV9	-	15	TGTGCCAGCAGCCAAGGGACTAGCGGATCAGATACGCAGTATTTT	CASSQGTSGSDTQYF
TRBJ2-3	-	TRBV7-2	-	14	TGTGCCAGCAGCCCCCGGGGGAGCACAGATACGCAGTATTTT	CASSPRGSTDTQYF
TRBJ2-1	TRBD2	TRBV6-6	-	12	TGTGCCAGCAGTCCCGGGGGGAATGAGCAGTTCTTC	CASSPGGNEQFF
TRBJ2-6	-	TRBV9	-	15	TGTGCCAGCAGCGCCGCCGGGTCTGGGGCCAACGTCCTGACTTTC	CASSAAGSGANVLTF
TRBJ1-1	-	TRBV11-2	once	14	TGTGCCAGCAGCTTACTACAGGGTAGCACTGAAGCTTTCTTT	CASSLLQGSTEAFF
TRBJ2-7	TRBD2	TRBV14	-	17	TGTGCCAGCAGCAGGCGCAGGACTAGCGGGAGGGCCCTCGAGCAGTACTTC	CASSRRRTSGRALEQYF
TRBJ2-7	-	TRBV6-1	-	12	TGTGCCAGCAATCGGTTCCCCTACGAGCAGTACTTC	CASNRFPYEQYF
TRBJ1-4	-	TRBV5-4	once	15	TGTGCCAGCAGCTTGAGCGGCTGGACTAATGAAAAACTGTTTTTT	CASSLSGWTNEKLFF
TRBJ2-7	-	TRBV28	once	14	TGTGCCAGCAGAAAACAAGGGAGCTCCTACGAGCAGTACTTC	CASRKQGSSYEQYF
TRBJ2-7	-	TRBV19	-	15	TGTGCCAGTACTGCCGGGCCTCCGGGGTTCTACGAGCAGTACTTC	CASTAGPPGFYEQYF
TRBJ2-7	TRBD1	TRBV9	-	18	TGTGCCAGCAGCGTAGGACCCCTCGACAGGGGAATTTACTACGAGCAGTACTTC	CASSVGPLDRGIYYEQYF
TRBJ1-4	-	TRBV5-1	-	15	TGCGCCAGCAGCTCCCGGGAACCCGTGGGTGAAAAACTGTTTTTT	CASSSREPVGEKLFF
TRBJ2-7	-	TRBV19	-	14	TGTGCCAGTAGTCCGCGACAGCTAGTCTACGAGCAGTACTTC	CASSPRQLVYEQYF
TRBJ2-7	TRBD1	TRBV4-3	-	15	TGCGCCAGCAGCCGCGACGGGACAGGGGTTTACGAGCAGTACTTC	CASSRDGTGVYEQYF
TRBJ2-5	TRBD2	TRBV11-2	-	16	TGTGCCAGCAGCCCCCTCGGGCGGGGGACCCAAGAGACCCAGTACTTC	CASSPLGRGTQETQYF
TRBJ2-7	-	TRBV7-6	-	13	TGTGCCAGCAGCTTAAGTGGAGGGAACGAGCAGTACTTC	CASSLSGGNEQYF
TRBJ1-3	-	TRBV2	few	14	TGTGCCAGCAGCGGGACCGGGACAGGAAACACCATATATTTT	CASSGTGTGNTIYF
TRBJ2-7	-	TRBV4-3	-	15	TGCGCCAGCAGCCAAGGCCGCCAGGGCGCCTACGAGCAGTACTTC	CASSQGRQGAYEQYF
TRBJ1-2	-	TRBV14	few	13	TGTGCCAGCAGCCGCCAGGTTTCGGAAAGCTACACCTTC	CASSRQVSESYTF
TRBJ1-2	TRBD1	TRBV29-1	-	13	TGCAGCTCGACCCTCACAGGGGAAGGTGGCTACACCTTC	CSSTLTGEGGYTF
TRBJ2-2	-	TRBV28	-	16	TGTGCCAGCAGGACAGGCGGGCGGGCGAACACCGGGGAGCTGTTTTTT	CASRTGGRANTGELFF
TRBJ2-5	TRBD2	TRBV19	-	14	TGTGCCAGTAGTATAGTAGCAGCGGGGGAGACCCAGTACTTC	CASSIVAAGETQYF
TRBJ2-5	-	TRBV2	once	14	TGTGCCAGCGGAAAGGGGTCAGCTGTGGTGACCCAGTACTTC	CASGKGSAVVTQYF
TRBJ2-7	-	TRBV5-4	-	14	TGTGCCAGCAGCTTGCAAGCGGGCGCCTACGAGCAGTACTTC	CASSLQAGAYEQYF
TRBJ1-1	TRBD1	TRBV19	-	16	TGTGCCAGTAGTCTACAGACAGGGGTTGGGAGCACTGAAGCTTTCTTT	CASSLQTGVGSTEAFF
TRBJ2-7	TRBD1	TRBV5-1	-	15	TGCGCCAGCAGCTTGATCGGACAGGTCTCCTACGAGCAGTACTTC	CASSLIGQVSYEQYF
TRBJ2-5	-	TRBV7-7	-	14	TGTGCCAGCAGCTTAGGGCCCCCCCGAGAGGCCCAGTACTTC	CASSLGPPREAQYF
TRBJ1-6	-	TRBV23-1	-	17	TGCGCCAGCAGTGTATCCCCAGTCCTCTCCTATAATTCACCCCTCCACTTT	CASSVSPVLSYNSPLHF
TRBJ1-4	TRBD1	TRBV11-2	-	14	TGTGCCAGCACATCGGGACAGGGCGCGGAAAAACTGTTTTTT	CASTSGQGAEKLFF